Presented here are 22 T cell receptor beta chains from one specimen sequenced in a study of radiotherapy plus CTLA-4 blockade in lung cancer. Assay: immunoSEQ multiplex PCR; the TCRdb copy retains only in-frame clones and omits some. This table holds 75,000 to 100,000 clones, about 90% found once. The sequences come from peripheral blood, collected from a patient treated with radiotherapy plus ipilimumab. The receptors were gathered from a human donor with non-small cell lung cancer that progressed on radiotherapy plus ipilimumab.

This clone came up once. The chain recombines TRBV7-2 with TRBJ2-1; unclear D gene. This CDR3 is 15 amino acids long. The germline V gene has CDR1 SGHTA and CDR2 FQGNSA. The V end was cut by 0 bases, the J end by 9 bases, with 15 bases between. In nucleotides, the CDR3 is TGTGCCAGCAGCTTAGCTGGCTTAGCTCACCCTGAGCAGTTCTTC. This translates into CASSLAGLAHPEQFF.

The gene calls are TRBV19 and TRBJ2-7; D is unclear. The germline V gene encodes CDR1 LNHDA and CDR2 SQIVND (reference sequence). The CDR3 has 13 amino acids. The ends were cut back, 4 bases at V and 5 bases at J, with 12 bases in the middle. CDR3 sequence reads: CASSNFGRDEQYF. CDR3 nucleotide sequence: TGTGCCAGTAGTAATTTCGGGCGAGACGAGCAGTACTTC.

The rearrangement uses TRBV9 and TRBJ2-5, with D possibly TRBD1 on 5 matching bases. The length of the CDR3 is 14 residues. V shed 4 bases and J shed 1 base, with 11 bases lying between them. Germline CDR1 is SGDLS and CDR2 is YYNGEE. CDR3 sequence (DNA): TGTGCCAGCAGCCTCGACAGAAGCCAAGAGACCCAGTACTTC. Encoded protein: CASSLDRSQETQYF.

This clone was seen more than once but under ten times. V is TRBV6-6 and J is TRBJ1-5; D is unclear. Germline V gives CDR1 MNHNY, CDR2 SVGAGI (reference sequence). Deletions cut 2 bases from V and 10 bases from J, with 9 bases between. The CDR3 has 12 residues. The CDR3 reads CASSYPQTPQHF. The CDR3 DNA reads TGTGCCAGCAGTTACCCCCAGACCCCCCAGCATTTT.

This chain connects TRBV5-6 to TRBJ2-1; D might be TRBD2 (5 bases). Germline CDR1 reads SGHDT; CDR2 reads YYEEEE. The CDR3 is 14 amino acids. V dropped 6 bases and J dropped 8 bases, with 18 bases sitting between them. The CDR3 DNA is TGTGCCAGCACTAGGACGGGGAGTGGGGATGAGCAGTTCTTC. This gives the protein CASTRTGSGDEQFF.

The chain links TRBV18 to TRBJ2-1, with D perhaps matching TRBD2 (5 bases). This CDR3 contains 15 residues. V was trimmed by 6 bases and J by 8 bases, leaving 20 bases between them. CDR1 and CDR2 from the germline V gene are KGHSH and LQKENI. The CDR3 bases are TGTGCCAGCTCCCTCCGGCGGGCCGATGGGGATGAGCAGTTCTTC. Translated, it gives CASSLRRADGDEQFF.

This chain links TRBV10-2 with TRBJ1-1; TRBD1 matches 8 bases. This CDR3 has 13 amino acids. Germline loops: CDR1 WSHSY, CDR2 SAAADI. V trimming: 3 bases; J trimming: 6 bases; junction bases outside the gene matches: 3. The CDR3 loop reads CASSDDRGAEAFF. CDR3 in DNA: TGCGCCAGCAGTGATGACAGGGGCGCTGAAGCTTTCTTT.

V usage is TRBV12-5 and J usage is TRBJ1-3; D unclear. The CDR3 covers 13 residues. Germline CDR1 is LGHNT and CDR2 is FRNRAP. V lost 5 bases, J lost 0 bases, and 5 bases lay in between. CDR3 coding DNA: TGTGCTAGTGGTCGTAACTCTGGAAACACCATATATTTT. It yields the protein CASGRNSGNTIYF.

The chain combines TRBV14 with TRBJ1-4; D is unclear. This CDR3 spans 12 amino acids. Germline CDR1 and CDR2: SGHDN and FVKESK. V lost 0 bases to trimming and J lost 9 bases, with 5 bases between them. CDR3 coding DNA: TGTGCCAGCAGCCAAGATCGCAAAAAACTGTTTTTT. It translates to CASSQDRKKLFF.

The V and J genes are TRBV6-6 and TRBJ1-2, with unresolved D. Trimming took off 8 bases at V and 0 bases at J, with 10 bases between the two ends. CDR3 length equals 13 residues. Germline V gene data show CDR1 as MNHNY and CDR2 as SVGAGI (reference sequence). CDR3 in DNA: TGTGCCAGCCGATTAGACACTAACTATGGCTACACCTTC. Translation: CASRLDTNYGYTF.

The genes are TRBV2 and TRBJ1-3; D is undetermined. CDR3 size: 16 residues. Germline CDR1 reads SNHLY; CDR2 reads FYNNEI. Trimming cost V 4 bases and J 1 base, with 14 bases left between them. CDR3 nucleotide sequence: TGTGCCAGCAGTGTCGAAGAAGTGTCTTCTGGAAACACCATATATTTT. Its translation is CASSVEEVSSGNTIYF. Combining the CDR3 with reference TRBV2 and TRBJ1-3 gives the whole variable domain EPEVTQTPSHQVTQMGQEVILRCVPISNHLYFYWYRQILGQKVEFLVSFYNNEISEKSEIFDDQFSVERPDGSNFTLKIRSTKLEDSAMYFCASSVEEVSSGNTIYFGEGSWLTVV.

The count of this clone is one. V is TRBV2 and J is TRBJ2-5, with 14 bases aligning to TRBD2. The CDR3 is 16 amino acids. The ends lost 7 bases at V and 1 base at J; junction bases unmatched: 5. Germline values: CDR1 SNHLY, CDR2 FYNNEI. The CDR3, as DNA: TGTGCCAGCAACATAGGACTAGCGGGAGGCCAAGAGACCCAGTACTTC. Protein product: CASNIGLAGGQETQYF. The whole variable domain, filled in from reference TRBV2 and TRBJ2-5, reads EPEVTQTPSHQVTQMGQEVILRCVPISNHLYFYWYRQILGQKVEFLVSFYNNEISEKSEIFDDQFSVERPDGSNFTLKIRSTKLEDSAMYFCASNIGLAGGQETQYFGPGTRLLVL.

This clone has only a few counts. The chain carries TRBV6-6 and TRBJ1-2, with D possibly matching TRBD1 (6 bases). Trimming removed 6 bases at V and 5 bases at J, with 13 bases between. The germline gives CDR1 MNHNY, CDR2 SVGAGI (reference sequence). This CDR3 is built from 13 residues. The CDR3 DNA is TGTGCCAGCAGAGACGGACAGTTGTATGGCTACACCTTC. Its protein is CASRDGQLYGYTF.

J is TRBJ2-7 and V is TRBV10-2; D unresolved. CDR3 size: 12 residues. Germline V gene lookup returns CDR1 WSHSY and CDR2 SAAADI. V shed 3 bases and J shed 2 bases, with 5 bases lying between them. Written as DNA, the CDR3 is TGCGCCAGCAGTGATTCCACCTACGAGCAGTACTTC. Translated: CASSDSTYEQYF.

V and J are TRBV10-2 and TRBJ2-7; perhaps TRBD2 as D (6 bases). Trimming removed 0 bases at V and 4 bases at J, with 16 bases between. CDR1 is WSHSY, CDR2 SAAADI, per germline. The CDR3 sequence is 16 residues long. The CDR3 here is CASSESLGLTFYEQYF. CDR3 DNA: TGCGCCAGCAGTGAGTCGCTTGGACTAACCTTTTACGAGCAGTACTTC.

The rearrangement links TRBV30 to TRBJ2-1, with a weak D call TRBD2 (5 bases). The V gene's germline CDR1 is GTSNPN and CDR2 SVGIG (reference sequence). The CDR3 sequence is 16 residues long. The germline V and J ends were trimmed by 2 bases and 4 bases, with 18 bases remaining between them. The CDR3: CAWSSPNFGKYNEQFF. CDR3 coding DNA: TGTGCCTGGAGTTCTCCCAATTTCGGGAAATACAATGAGCAGTTCTTC.

The genes are TRBV7-3 and TRBJ2-6, with TRBD2 matching 8 bases. Germline-derived CDR1 and CDR2 are SGHTA and FQGTGA. The V gene end was trimmed by 5 bases and the J gene end by 0 bases; junction bases not matched to a gene: 15. The CDR3 runs to 20 residues. The CDR3 loop reads CASSPTGLAGGPSGANVLTF. The CDR3 DNA reads TGTGCCAGCAGCCCCACTGGGCTTGCGGGAGGCCCCTCTGGGGCCAACGTCCTGACTTTC.

This clone was recorded a few times. DNA of the CDR3: TGCGCCAGCAGCTTGGCCGGAACCATGAACACTGAAGCTTTCTTT. Translating gives CASSLAGTMNTEAFF. V and J are TRBV5-1 and TRBJ1-1; D unclear. This CDR3 region has 15 residues. Looked up from germline, CDR1 is SGHRS and CDR2 is YFSETQ. The ends were cut back, 0 bases at V and 0 bases at J, with 9 bases in the middle.

The chain links TRBV7-9 to TRBJ1-3, with D possibly being TRBD1 (6 bases). Trimming left V 5 bases short and J 6 bases short, with 14 bases between. Germline-derived CDR1 and CDR2 are SEHNR and FQNEAQ (reference sequence). The CDR3 consists of 14 residues. For the CDR3, the DNA is TGTGCCAGCAGCCCCGGGACATATGAAAACACCATATATTTT. Protein: CASSPGTYENTIYF.

This rearrangement joins TRBV5-5 to TRBJ2-7; 9 nucleotides agree with TRBD1. Germline lookup yields CDR1 SGHKS and CDR2 YYEKEE (reference sequence). This CDR3 is built from 18 residues. V lost 7 bases and J lost 1; bases outside the gene matches: 18. CDR3 sequence reads: CASGRLGRDRVTSYEQYF. The CDR3 DNA reads as TGTGCCAGCGGCCGTTTGGGCCGGGACAGGGTTACGTCCTACGAGCAGTACTTC.

The chain is built from TRBV7-9 and TRBJ1-5; a possible D gene is TRBD1 (6 bases). The CDR3 loop spans 13 amino acids. The V and J ends lost 3 bases and 5 bases respectively, with 8 bases between them. The germline gives CDR1 SEHNR, CDR2 FQNEAQ (reference sequence). CDR3 in amino acids: CASSLGADQPQHF. CDR3 bases: TGTGCCAGCAGCTTGGGGGCCGATCAGCCCCAGCATTTT.

The chain uses TRBV5-1 and TRBJ2-2, with no clear D. Germline V CDR1 and CDR2: SGHRS, YFSETQ. The CDR3 is made up of 15 amino acids. V lost 0 bases and J 4 bases, leaving 10 bases between the germline ends. The CDR3 protein is CASSLVASGTGELFF. CDR3 bases: TGCGCCAGCAGCTTGGTGGCTTCCGGCACCGGGGAGCTGTTTTTT.